This entry lists 17 T cell receptor beta chains sequenced from one sample in a study of T-cell memory formation after mild COVID-19. Each CDR3 protein gets one entry after TCRdb re-called the 5' RACE reads with MiXCR. The sample records 500,000 to 600,000 distinct CDR3 sequences, 18% being singletons. The sample taken for sequencing was PBMCs or a T cell subset sorted from them (not recorded which). The source is an adult woman who had mild COVID-19 (a few samples of this study predate the infection). Cell type and time point are not known.

The chain couples TRBV11-2 to TRBJ2-1; the match to TRBD2 covers 8 bases. V lost 5 bases and J lost 7; bases outside the gene matches: 16. Germline CDR1 reads SGHAT; CDR2 reads FQNNGV. This CDR3 spans 17 amino acids. The CDR3 is CASSPSWVGGAENEQFF. CDR3 sequence (DNA): TGTGCCAGCAGCCCCTCTTGGGTCGGGGGGGCCGAAAATGAGCAGTTCTTC.

This clonotype was seen a few times. V is TRBV20-1 and J is TRBJ2-1; D gene ambiguous. The ends were cut back, 5 bases at V and 0 bases at J, with 11 bases in the middle. CDR3 length equals 14 residues. From germline, CDR1 is DFQATT and CDR2 SNEGSKA (reference sequence). The CDR3 is CSAGPWSSYNEQFF. The CDR3 bases are TGCAGTGCTGGACCGTGGAGCTCCTACAATGAGCAGTTCTTC.

The chain couples TRBV12-3 or TRBV12-4 to TRBJ1-6, with 9 bases lining up with TRBD1. V gave up 7 bases and J gave up 8 bases; unmatched junction bases: 6. The CDR3 is 14 amino acids. The CDR3: CASTFRTGDSPLHF. The CDR3 DNA follows: TGTGCCAGCACCTTTCGGACAGGGGATTCACCCCTCCACTTT.

In this sample, this clonotype turned up a few times. The J gene is TRBJ2-7, the V gene TRBV9; maybe TRBD1 (5 bases). The CDR3 is 12 residues long. V dropped 4 bases and J dropped 11 bases, with 16 bases sitting between them. Germline V lookup: CDR1 SGDLS, CDR2 YYNGEE. The CDR3 coding sequence is TGTGCCAGCAGCCCACGACAGCTCAGGGAGTACTTC. Translation gives CASSPRQLREYF.

This rearrangement joins TRBV24-1 to TRBJ2-7, with 7 bases fitting TRBD1. This CDR3 contains 14 residues. V lost 2 bases, J lost 5 bases, and 5 bases stayed unmatched. Germline V gene lookup returns CDR1 KGHDR and CDR2 SFDVKD. DNA of the CDR3: TGTGCCACCAGTGATTGGGGACAGTCTAACGAGCAGTACTTC. Protein: CATSDWGQSNEQYF.

This clonotype came up a few times. The CDR3 coding sequence is TGCGCCAGCAGCTCGGGGGCTGACCTATCCTACGAGCAGTACTTC. This codes for CASSSGADLSYEQYF. V and J are TRBV5-1 and TRBJ2-7; D may match TRBD1 or TRBD2 (6 bases each). Germline V gene lookup returns CDR1 SGHRS and CDR2 YFSETQ. Trimming removed 3 bases at V and 1 base at J, with 14 bases between. The CDR3 runs 15 residues. The entire variable domain, with the rest obtained from reference TRBV5-1 and TRBJ2-7, is as follows: KAGVTQTPRYLIKTRGQQVTLSCSPISGHRSVSWYQQTPGQGLQFLFEYFSETQRNKGNFPGRFSGRQFSNSRSEMNVSTLELGDSALYLCASSSGADLSYEQYFGPGTRLTVT.

CDR3 DNA sequence: TGTGCCACCAGCAGAGAAGGGACCTACACCGGGGAGCTGTTTTTT. This translates into CATSREGTYTGELFF. V is TRBV15 and J is TRBJ2-2, with D tentatively TRBD1 or TRBD2 (5 bases each). V was shortened by 0 bases and J by 3 bases, with 8 bases between the two germline ends. In germline, CDR1 is LNHNV, CDR2 YYDKDF (reference sequence). The CDR3 length is 15 residues.

The V call is TRBV20-1, the J call TRBJ2-5; D perhaps matches TRBD2 (5 bases). Germline loops: CDR1 DFQATT, CDR2 SNEGSKA (reference sequence). There are 12 residues in the CDR3. The V end lost 5 bases, the J end lost 6 bases, and 13 bases lay between the germline ends. CDR3 sequence reads: CSASGLRKTQYF. The CDR3 coding sequence is TGCAGTGCTTCCGGACTCCGAAAGACCCAGTACTTC.

This clonotype has a handful of counts. This rearrangement joins TRBV24-1 to TRBJ1-1; D unclear. CDR1 KGHDR and CDR2 SFDVKD come from the germline V gene. The V gene lost 12 bases and the J gene lost 10 bases, with 17 bases spanning the gap. The CDR3 consists of 11 residues. This chain's CDR3 is CASTDGGGAFF. Here the CDR3 DNA reads TGTGCCTCGACGGACGGCGGTGGAGCTTTCTTT.

In this sample, this clonotype turned up a few times. This chain links TRBV18 with TRBJ2-7, with 8 bases identical to TRBD1. Germline assignment: CDR1 KGHSH and CDR2 LQKENI. The junction had 14 bases not matched to a gene; V was cut back by 3 bases and J by 7 bases. The CDR3 extends over 16 amino acids. Here the CDR3 reads CASSPHPDRALGEQYF. CDR3 DNA sequence: TGTGCCAGCTCACCCCATCCGGACAGGGCCCTGGGTGAGCAGTACTTC.

This clonotype has a handful of counts. This chain's CDR3 is CASSLRGGPNTEAFF. DNA of the CDR3: TGCGCCAGCAGCTTAAGAGGGGGTCCGAACACTGAAGCTTTCTTT. The V and J genes are TRBV5-1 and TRBJ1-1; possible D gene TRBD1, 6 bases. Trimming stripped 2 bases from V and 1 base from J, with 12 bases between. In germline, CDR1 is SGHRS, CDR2 YFSETQ. The CDR3 sequence is 15 residues long.

This clonotype appeared a few times. The chain joins TRBV5-1 to TRBJ2-7, with TRBD2 matching 7 bases. Germline CDR1 SGHRS, CDR2 YFSETQ. CDR3 length: 16 amino acids. The J segment lost 0 bases and the V segment lost 4 bases, leaving 10 bases of the junction unmatched. The CDR3 region has the DNA TGCGCCAGCAGCCCCACTGCAGGGAGGGGCTCCTACGAGCAGTACTTC. Translating gives CASSPTAGRGSYEQYF.

V gene TRBV29-1 combines with J gene TRBJ2-7, with 7 bases matching TRBD2. CDR3 length: 15 amino acids. With 4 bases clipped from V and 1 base from J, the junction kept 10 bases outside the gene matches. CDR1 and CDR2 from the germline V gene are SQVTM and ANQGSEA. Here the CDR3 reads CSVGGGEAASYEQYF. The CDR3 DNA sequence: TGCAGCGTTGGGGGGGGTGAGGCCGCGTCCTACGAGCAGTACTTC.

The sample holds a few counts of this clonotype. V and J are TRBV24-1 and TRBJ2-1; 9 positions match TRBD1. Trimming removed 0 bases from V and 8 bases from J; junction bases left unmatched: 4. This CDR3 comprises 15 residues. Germline lookup yields CDR1 KGHDR and CDR2 SFDVKD. CDR3 bases: TGTGCCACCAGTGATTTGGGACAGGGGAGCGATGAGCAGTTCTTC. This sequence encodes CATSDLGQGSDEQFF.

This clonotype came up a few times. The chain has TRBV20-1 and TRBJ1-5; perhaps TRBD1 as D (5 bases). The germline V gene encodes CDR1 DFQATT and CDR2 SNEGSKA (reference sequence). The V and J ends lost 3 bases and 6 bases respectively, with 15 bases between them. The CDR3 runs to 14 residues. The CDR3 coding sequence is TGCAGTGCTAGCCCCAGGGTCGGTCCTCAGCCCCAGCATTTT. Translating gives CSASPRVGPQPQHF.

V is TRBV7-8 and J is TRBJ2-7; D is ambiguous. The V and J ends lost 1 base and 6 bases respectively, with 16 bases between them. The CDR3 runs to 15 residues. In germline, CDR1 is SGHVS, CDR2 FQNEAQ. The CDR3 DNA sequence: TGTGCCAGCAGCTTAGGGGTCCCAGACGGCCGCGAGCAGTACTTC. It encodes CASSLGVPDGREQYF. Filled out from reference TRBV7-8 and TRBJ2-7, the complete variable domain reads GAGVSQSPRYKVAKRGQDVALRCDPISGHVSLFWYQQALGQGPEFLTYFQNEAQLDKSGLPSDRFFAERPEGSVSTLKIQRTQQEDSAVYLCASSLGVPDGREQYFGPGTRLTVT.

J is TRBJ2-1 and V is TRBV9; 11 bases fit TRBD2. Trimming removed 3 bases from V and 4 bases from J; junction bases left unmatched: 6. Germline CDR1 is SGDLS and CDR2 is YYNGEE. This CDR3 has 16 residues. CDR3 residues: CASSAMLAGGYNEQFF. The CDR3 DNA follows: TGTGCCAGCAGCGCCATGCTAGCGGGGGGATACAATGAGCAGTTCTTC.